This TCR beta chain was recovered during a study of control samples from healthy donors and cancer patients. The method was immunoSEQ multiplex PCR; TCRdb's version includes in-frame clones alone and lacks a portion of them. This sample carries 200,000 to 250,000 clones, 85% to 95% of them seen once, and the ten largest clones take roughly 1.6%. The germline V gene has CDR1 SNHLY and CDR2 FYNNEI. The CDR3 is 14 amino acids. V lost 4 bases and J lost 5; bases outside the gene matches: 7. Sequenced sample: blood. The rearrangement joins TRBV2 to TRBJ2-5, with TRBD1 matching 7 bases. The source is a man aged 45 to 65 in good health. The CDR3 region is CASSVQGVRETQYF. In nucleotides, the CDR3 is TGTGCCAGCAGTGTTCAGGGGGTCCGGGAGACCCAGTACTTC.